One and the same sample provided the 7 T cell receptor beta chains below, sequenced in a study of CD8 T cells in Susac syndrome (dated by TCRdb to between 2018 and 2021). The library was built by means of the immunoSEQ multiplex PCR assay. RNA was extracted using the RNeasy kit, and roughly 0.5 to 1 microgram was reverse transcribed with random hexamers. TCRdb trimmed public reads at Q25 via fastp, called clones via MiXCR and kept in-frame beta chains. Under each unique CDR3 protein, matching rows form one entry showing the most common genes and DNA. The sample table lists approximately 190,000 distinct CDR3 sequences, roughly 96% of them with a count of one. The ten largest clones take up 0.093% of the sample. Sequencing used CD4+ T cells from PBMCs. The receptors were gathered from a human donor with multiple sclerosis.

This chain connects TRBV29-1 to TRBJ2-5; D gene uncertain. This CDR3 is built from 10 residues. CDR1 SQVTM and CDR2 ANQGSEA come from the germline V gene. V lost 6 bases to trimming and J lost 5 bases, with 7 bases between them. Here the CDR3 reads CSVLAETQYF. CDR3 nucleotides: TGCAGCGTCCTTGCGGAGACCCAGTACTTC.

Comments on this clonotype: The junction shows a germline mismatch at one end, possibly a read error. CDR3 nucleotides: TGCAGCGTTGGTGGGAACAGCTACATCTTT. Encoded protein: CSVGGNSYIF. The rearrangement uses TRBV29-1 and TRBJ1-1; D is uncertain. The CDR3 has 10 amino acids. Germline CDR1 SQVTM, CDR2 ANQGSEA.

This sequence joins TRBV29-1 and TRBJ2-1; 7 bases are a match to TRBD1. The CDR3 runs 13 residues. Germline V gives CDR1 SQVTM, CDR2 ANQGSEA. V lost 8 bases, J lost 2 bases, and 6 bases stayed unmatched. DNA of the CDR3: TGCAGCCTCAGACAGGGAACCTACAATGAGCAGTTCTTC. Protein: CSLRQGTYNEQFF.

The rearrangement links TRBV29-1 to TRBJ2-7, with D maybe TRBD1 (6 bases). Per germline, CDR1 SQVTM and CDR2 ANQGSEA. CDR3 length equals 13 residues. V was trimmed by 6 bases and J by 0 bases, leaving 12 bases between them. The CDR3 sequence is CSVGGASSYEQYF. The CDR3 DNA sequence: TGCAGCGTAGGGGGTGCGAGCTCCTACGAGCAGTACTTC.

V is TRBV30 and J is TRBJ1-2; unclear D gene. The CDR3 covers 13 residues. With 0 bases removed from V and 6 bases from J, the gap between germline ends came to 11 bases. Germline values: CDR1 GTSNPN, CDR2 SVGIG (reference sequence). The CDR3 DNA reads as TGTGCCTGGAGTGTAATTGGTTCTGATGGCTACACCTTC. Translating gives CAWSVIGSDGYTF.

This clonotype was detected only once. J is TRBJ2-1 and V is TRBV30; D might be TRBD2 (5 bases). Germline lookup yields CDR1 GTSNPN and CDR2 SVGIG (reference sequence). The CDR3 has 15 residues. Deletions cut 3 bases from V and 4 bases from J, with 16 bases between. The CDR3 sequence is CAWRTIRRRYNEQFF. CDR3 coding DNA: TGTGCCTGGAGGACGATTCGGCGGAGGTACAATGAGCAGTTCTTC.

This clonotype was seen only once. This chain connects TRBV5-1 to TRBJ1-1; tentative D call: TRBD1 (5 bases). Per germline, CDR1 SGHRS and CDR2 YFSETQ. V was pared by 2 bases and J by 6 bases, with 11 bases between. The CDR3 length is 13 residues. The CDR3 DNA reads TGCGCCAGCAGCTTCTCCAGGGATGCTGAAGCTTTCTTT. It encodes CASSFSRDAEAFF.